These 32 T cell receptor beta chains originate from one sample sequenced in a study of early T cells in non-severe SARS-CoV-2 infection. MiXCR, run by TCRdb on the 5' RACE reads, gives a single entry per CDR3 protein. Here the sample spans about 83,000 distinct CDR3 sequences, around an eighth being singletons. What was sequenced was whole blood. Receptors originate from an adult who was a healthcare worker with PCR-confirmed SARS-CoV-2 infection or an uninfected control (not recorded which).

This clonotype has at least ten counts. The genes are TRBV5-1 and TRBJ1-4, with TRBD1 matching 7 bases. This CDR3 comprises 16 residues. In germline, CDR1 is SGHRS, CDR2 YFSETQ. V was pared by 0 bases and J by 6 bases, with 8 bases of the junction left unmatched. CDR3 sequence (DNA): TGCGCCAGCAGCTTGGCCCCGACAGGGTCTGATGAAAAACTGTTTTTT. It codes for CASSLAPTGSDEKLFF.

V gene TRBV7-9 combines with J gene TRBJ2-2; 10 bases align to TRBD2. V shed 3 bases and J 0 bases; nucleotides not matched to a gene: 4. Germline assignment: CDR1 SEHNR and CDR2 FQNEAQ (reference sequence). The CDR3 has 17 amino acids. The CDR3 DNA reads as TGTGCCAGCAGCTTTGGGCTAGCGGGGGCGAACACCGGGGAGCTGTTTTTT. It translates to CASSFGLAGANTGELFF.

The genes are TRBV29-1 and TRBJ1-1; D remains unclear. Germline loops: CDR1 SQVTM, CDR2 ANQGSEA. V was shortened by 1 base and J by 3 bases, with 3 bases between the two germline ends. The CDR3 length is 11 residues. CDR3 DNA sequence: TGCAGCGTTGAAGCTTACACTGAAGCTTTCTTT. Protein: CSVEAYTEAFF.

In its sample, this clonotype was seen many times. V usage is TRBV20-1 and J usage is TRBJ2-5; 14 positions agree with TRBD2. This CDR3 has 20 residues. V was pared by 1 base and J by 2 bases, with 15 bases of the junction left unmatched. The V gene's germline CDR1 is DFQATT and CDR2 SNEGSKA (reference sequence). CDR3 nucleotides: TGCAGTGCTAGAGCCCCGGGTTGGACTAGCGGGGGGAGGTGGCAAGAGACCCAGTACTTC. This gives the protein CSARAPGWTSGGRWQETQYF.

The CDR3 nucleotides are TGCAGTGCTAGGGTGGTTGGTTTGGGCTCCTCTGGAAACACCATATATTTT. Protein product: CSARVVGLGSSGNTIYF. The chain has TRBV20-1 and TRBJ1-3; D is unresolved. The length of the CDR3 is 17 residues. V lost 3 bases, J lost 0 bases, and 18 bases lay in between. The germline V gene encodes CDR1 DFQATT and CDR2 SNEGSKA (reference sequence).

This clonotype has a handful of counts. The CDR3 here is CASSPSTGTQYF. In DNA form, the CDR3 reads TGTGCCAGCAGCCCATCAACGGGTACGCAGTATTTT. The chain has TRBV3-1 and TRBJ2-3, with no clear D. This CDR3 is built from 12 residues. The V gene lost 4 bases and the J gene lost 8 bases, with 10 bases spanning the gap. Germline V gene sequence: CDR1 LGHDT, CDR2 YNNKEL (reference sequence).

CDR3 region: CASSVPGGEKLFF. The DNA for the CDR3 is TGTGCCAGCAGCGTCCCGGGTGGAGAAAAACTGTTTTTT. J is TRBJ1-4 and V is TRBV7-9; D not resolved. CDR1 SEHNR and CDR2 FQNEAQ come from the germline V gene (reference sequence). The V gene lost 5 bases and the J gene lost 8 bases, with 12 bases spanning the gap. The CDR3 is 13 amino acids.

This clonotype was observed a handful of times. This rearrangement joins TRBV6-5 to TRBJ2-1; 11 bases agree with TRBD2. Losses at the gene ends were 7 bases for V and 9 bases for J; bases not matched to a gene: 8. Germline V CDR1 and CDR2: MNHEY, SVGAGI. This CDR3 comprises 14 residues. This CDR3 is CASTMLAGGGEQFF. CDR3 bases: TGTGCCAGCACGATGCTAGCGGGAGGTGGTGAGCAGTTCTTC.

This clonotype has a handful of counts. The chain has TRBV7-2 and TRBJ2-1; TRBD2 matches 12 bases. In germline, CDR1 is SGHTA, CDR2 FQGNSA. The CDR3 totals 16 residues. V trimming: 2 bases; J trimming: 4 bases; junction bases outside the gene matches: 3. The CDR3 DNA reads as TGTGCCAGCAGCTTACAAGGACTAGCGGGGTACAATGAGCAGTTCTTC. This codes for CASSLQGLAGYNEQFF.

The chain uses TRBV29-1 and TRBJ2-7, with 9 bases identical to TRBD1. Germline CDR1 and CDR2: SQVTM and ANQGSEA. The CDR3 is 11 amino acids. CDR3 DNA sequence: TGCAGTACAGGGGGCGGGAGCGAGCAGTACTTC. It is translated as CSTGGGSEQYF.

This clonotype has only a few counts. The chain is built from TRBV7-6 and TRBJ2-2; TRBD2 matches at 12 bases. V shed 5 bases and J 7 bases; nucleotides not matched to a gene: 8. The length of the CDR3 is 16 residues. Germline values: CDR1 SGHVS, CDR2 FNYEAQ. The CDR3 nucleotides are TGTGCCAGCAGCGCCGGACTAGCGGGAACGGTCGGGGAGCTGTTTTTT. Residues: CASSAGLAGTVGELFF.

This clonotype was seen a few times. The rearrangement links TRBV12-3 or TRBV12-4 to TRBJ2-1; TRBD1 matches 7 bases. V dropped 5 bases and J dropped 7; count of bases not matched to a gene: 5. This CDR3 is 13 amino acids long. The CDR3 loop is CASSGTARNEQFF. CDR3 coding DNA: TGTGCCAGCAGTGGGACAGCTAGAAATGAGCAGTTCTTC.

This clonotype has just a few counts. The CDR3 bases are TGTGCCAGCAGCCTAGCACTGGCAGGCTATGGCTACACCTTC. This encodes CASSLALAGYGYTF. The chain uses TRBV5-5 and TRBJ1-2; D not certain. Germline CDR1 and CDR2: SGHKS and YYEKEE (reference sequence). Trimming removed 4 bases at V and 4 bases at J, with 14 bases between. The length of the CDR3 is 14 residues.

This clonotype has more than one count but fewer than ten. The V gene is TRBV18, the J gene TRBJ2-2; no reliable D call. The germline gives CDR1 KGHSH, CDR2 LQKENI. The CDR3 sequence is 16 residues long. V gave up 3 bases and J gave up 5 bases, with 16 bases separating them. DNA of the CDR3: TGTGCCAGCTCACCTCAACCCTTCGGTACGACCGGGGAGCTGTTTTTT. Its translation is CASSPQPFGTTGELFF. The variable domain in full, with the rest retrieved from reference TRBV18 and TRBJ2-2, is NAGVMQNPRHLVRRRGQEARLRCSPMKGHSHVYWYRQLPEEGLKFMVYLQKENIIDESGMPKERFSAEFPKEGPSILRIQQVVRGDSAAYFCASSPQPFGTTGELFFGEGSRLTVL.

The genes are TRBV10-3 and TRBJ2-4, with D possibly matching TRBD1 (5 bases). Per the germline V gene, CDR1 is ENHRY and CDR2 is SYGVKD. The CDR3 consists of 15 residues. The V and J ends lost 4 bases and 1 base respectively, with 11 bases between them. In nucleotides, the CDR3 is TGTGCCATCAGTGGGACACAGAGCGCCAAAAACATTCAGTACTTC. Its protein is CAISGTQSAKNIQYF.

This clonotype occurred a few times. The rearrangement joins TRBV6-5 to TRBJ2-5; 11 bases are shared with TRBD2. Germline CDR1 and CDR2: MNHEY and SVGAGI. The V and J ends lost 5 bases and 5 bases, in that order; junction bases with no gene match: 10. The CDR3 covers 16 residues. CDR3 amino acids: CASSRFIAGGGETQYF. The DNA for the CDR3 is TGTGCCAGCAGTCGATTTATAGCGGGAGGGGGGGAGACCCAGTACTTC.

This clonotype was detected only a few times. The chain combines TRBV12-3 or TRBV12-4 with TRBJ2-5; D unclear. V shed 5 bases and J shed 1 base, with 14 bases lying between them. There are 15 residues in the CDR3. The CDR3 sequence is CASSPPFEGQETQYF. The DNA of the CDR3 is TGTGCCAGCAGTCCGCCCTTTGAAGGCCAAGAGACCCAGTACTTC.

V and J are TRBV7-8 and TRBJ2-1; 8 bases are shared with TRBD1. V shed 1 base, J shed 7 bases, and the junction held 9 bases outside the gene matches. CDR3 size: 16 residues. Germline values: CDR1 SGHVS, CDR2 FQNEAQ. The CDR3: CASSLVAMTGVNEQFF. The CDR3 coding sequence is TGTGCCAGCAGCTTAGTTGCGATGACAGGGGTAAATGAGCAGTTCTTC. The whole variable domain, remainder taken from reference TRBV7-8 and TRBJ2-1, is GAGVSQSPRYKVAKRGQDVALRCDPISGHVSLFWYQQALGQGPEFLTYFQNEAQLDKSGLPSDRFFAERPEGSVSTLKIQRTQQEDSAVYLCASSLVAMTGVNEQFFGPGTRLTVL.

The chain uses TRBV6-2 or TRBV6-3 and TRBJ2-7, with 11 bases matching TRBD2. Germline V gene lookup returns CDR1 MNHEY and CDR2 SVGEGT. J lost 2 bases, V lost 2 bases, and 2 bases had no gene match. There are 15 residues in the CDR3. The CDR3 nucleotides read TGTGCCAGCAGTTACCTAGCGGGGGGTCCCTACGAGCAGTACTTC. Amino acid sequence: CASSYLAGGPYEQYF.

This clonotype was picked up many times. V and J are TRBV11-2 and TRBJ1-1, with D possibly TRBD1 on 6 matching bases. CDR1 is SGHAT and CDR2 is FQNNGV in the germline V gene. The V end lost 6 bases, the J end lost 10 bases, and 18 bases lay between the germline ends. The CDR3 loop spans 13 amino acids. The CDR3 sequence is CASSHSQGYGAFF. The CDR3 DNA sequence: TGTGCCAGCAGTCACTCGCAGGGGTATGGAGCTTTCTTT.

In its sample, this clonotype was seen many times. The rearrangement joins TRBV20-1 to TRBJ2-7, with D possibly being TRBD1 (6 bases). CDR1 and CDR2 from the germline V gene are DFQATT and SNEGSKA (reference sequence). CDR3 size: 12 residues. V lost 2 bases, J lost 2 bases, and 7 bases lay in between. The CDR3 reads CSARPGAYEQYF. CDR3 DNA: TGCAGTGCTAGACCAGGGGCCTACGAGCAGTACTTC.

Details on this clonotype: Compared with germline, one end of the junction differs, possibly owing to a read error. This chain connects TRBV14 to TRBJ1-1, with D perhaps TRBD1 (5 bases). Per the germline V gene, CDR1 is SGHDN and CDR2 is FVKESK. The CDR3 is 13 amino acids. CDR3 residues: CASSQTDSIETFF. As DNA, the CDR3 is TGTGCCAGCAGCCAAACCGACAGTATTGAAACTTTCTTT.

The sample holds a few counts of this clonotype. V is TRBV14 and J is TRBJ2-1, with 10 bases matching TRBD2. The CDR3 sequence is 14 residues long. Germline CDR1 SGHDN, CDR2 FVKESK. Unmatched junction bases numbered 5, after V lost 4 bases and J lost 8 bases. The CDR3 loop reads CASSRTGLADEQFF. The CDR3 nucleotides are TGTGCCAGCAGCCGAACCGGACTAGCGGATGAGCAGTTCTTC. The whole variable domain, filled in from reference TRBV14 and TRBJ2-1, reads EAGVTQFPSHSVIEKGQTVTLRCDPISGHDNLYWYRRVMGKEIKFLLHFVKESKQDESGMPNNRFLAERTGGTYSTLKVQPAELEDSGVYFCASSRTGLADEQFFGPGTRLTVL.

This clonotype was detected ten times or more. The gene calls are TRBV7-3 and TRBJ1-2; perhaps TRBD1 as D (5 bases). Germline values: CDR1 SGHTA, CDR2 FQGTGA. Trimming shortened V by 5 bases and J by 0 bases, and 13 bases separated the two germline ends. The CDR3 loop spans 15 amino acids. CDR3 amino acids: CASSLDSPPNYGYTF. The CDR3 bases are TGTGCCAGCAGCCTAGACAGTCCCCCTAACTATGGCTACACCTTC.

The sample holds a few counts of this clonotype. The chain recombines TRBV7-9 with TRBJ1-1; D is unresolved. Trimming removed 4 bases from V and 7 bases from J, with 10 bases in between. CDR1 and CDR2 (germline): SEHNR, FQNEAQ (reference sequence). The CDR3 totals 12 residues. CDR3 nucleotides: TGTGCCAGCAGCTCCCTGGACCTTGAAGCTTTCTTT. As protein: CASSSLDLEAFF.

To note about this clonotype: One base away lies a much larger clone, so this may be a sequencing read error. The genes are TRBV4-1 and TRBJ1-1, with D unclear. This CDR3 spans 13 amino acids. The germline V gene has CDR1 MGHRA and CDR2 YSYEKL. V was trimmed by 4 bases and J by 4 bases, leaving 10 bases between them. The CDR3 loop is CASSPSVVTEAFF. The CDR3 coding sequence is TGCGCCAGCAGCCCCTCAGTGGTCACTGAAGCTTTCTTT.

The V call is TRBV28, the J call TRBJ1-5; no clear D. The CDR3 contains 11 residues. Germline V gives CDR1 MDHEN, CDR2 SYDVKM. The ends were cut back, 5 bases at V and 14 bases at J, with 13 bases in the middle. The CDR3 loop reads CASSTPQIKHF. The CDR3 bases are TGTGCCAGCAGTACACCACAGATTAAGCATTTT.

The table lists this clonotype with many counts. The chain uses TRBV29-1 and TRBJ2-6; D perhaps matches TRBD1 (6 bases). The germline V gene encodes CDR1 SQVTM and CDR2 ANQGSEA. CDR3 length: 16 amino acids. Trimming shortened V by 3 bases and J by 1 base, and 13 bases separated the two germline ends. As DNA, the CDR3 is TGCAGCGTTGAGCACAGGGCTTCGTCTGGGGCCAACGTCCTGACTTTC. It yields the protein CSVEHRASSGANVLTF. Combining the CDR3 with reference TRBV29-1 and TRBJ2-6 gives the whole variable domain SAVISQKPSRDICQRGTSLTIQCQVDSQVTMMFWYRQQPGQSLTLIATANQGSEATYESGFVIDKFPISRPNLTFSTLTVSNMSPEDSSIYLCSVEHRASSGANVLTFGAGSRLTVL.

The sample holds a few counts of this clonotype. The CDR3 DNA reads TGTGCCAGCAGTGAAGCGGGGGGGGCGTCCTACAATGAGCAGTTCTTC. It yields the protein CASSEAGGASYNEQFF. This chain joins TRBV2 and TRBJ2-1, with D perhaps TRBD2 (7 bases). Germline assignment: CDR1 SNHLY and CDR2 FYNNEI. This CDR3 contains 16 residues. V lost 0 bases, J lost 1 base, and 10 bases lay in between.

The V gene is TRBV3-1, the J gene TRBJ2-5; maybe TRBD1 (5 bases). CDR3 size: 15 residues. The germline gives CDR1 LGHDT, CDR2 YNNKEL (reference sequence). The V end lost 4 bases, the J end lost 1 base, and 13 bases lay between the germline ends. CDR3 sequence reads: CASSLMGLFQETQYF. The CDR3 DNA reads TGTGCCAGCAGCCTCATGGGGCTATTCCAAGAGACCCAGTACTTC.

The rearrangement uses TRBV29-1 and TRBJ2-1; the match to TRBD2 covers 8 bases. Trimming at V came to 4 bases and at J to 4 bases, leaving 6 bases not matched to a gene. Germline loops: CDR1 SQVTM, CDR2 ANQGSEA. The CDR3 has 14 amino acids. CDR3 region: CSVGIAGGYNEQFF. DNA of the CDR3: TGCAGCGTTGGAATTGCGGGAGGATACAATGAGCAGTTCTTC.

A few counts support this clonotype. This chain uses TRBV9 with TRBJ2-1; D is unresolved. The CDR3 runs 15 residues. The germline gives CDR1 SGDLS, CDR2 YYNGEE. Trimming pared 1 base from V and 3 bases from J, leaving 11 bases between. The CDR3 region has the DNA TGTGCCAGCAGCGTAACAGTAGAGAACTACAATGAGCAGTTCTTC. As protein: CASSVTVENYNEQFF. Based on the CDR3 plus reference TRBV9 and TRBJ2-1, the full variable domain is DSGVTQTPKHLITATGQRVTLRCSPRSGDLSVYWYQQSLDQGLQFLIQYYNGEERAKGNILERFSAQQFPDLHSELNLSSLELGDSALYFCASSVTVENYNEQFFGPGTRLTVL.